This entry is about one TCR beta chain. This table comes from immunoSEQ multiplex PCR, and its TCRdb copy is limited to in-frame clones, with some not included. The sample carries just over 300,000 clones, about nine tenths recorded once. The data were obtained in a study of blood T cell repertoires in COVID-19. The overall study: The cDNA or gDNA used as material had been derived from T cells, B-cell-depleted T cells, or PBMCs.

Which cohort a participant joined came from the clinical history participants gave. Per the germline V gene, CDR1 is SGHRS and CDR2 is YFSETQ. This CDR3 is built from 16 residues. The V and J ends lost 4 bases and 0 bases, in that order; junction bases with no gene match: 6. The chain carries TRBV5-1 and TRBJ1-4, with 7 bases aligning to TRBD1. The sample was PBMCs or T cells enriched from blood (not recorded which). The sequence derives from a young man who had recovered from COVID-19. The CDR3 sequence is CASSPTGQATNEKLFF. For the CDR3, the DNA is TGCGCCAGCAGCCCGACCGGACAGGCAACTAATGAAAAACTGTTTTTT.